The source of this T cell receptor beta chain is a study of blood T cell repertoires in COVID-19. Study as a whole: The origin of the acute and convalescent COVID-19 samples was the United States, Italy and Spain.

Produced via immunoSEQ multiplex PCR; TCRdb's table is partial and in-frame only. The table records about 250,000 clones, 70% to 90% of them present only once. V shed 3 bases, J shed 6 bases, and the junction held 10 bases outside the gene matches. The CDR3 spans 17 residues. The V gene's germline CDR1 is MNHEY and CDR2 SMNVEV (reference sequence). This clone was seen a single time. This chain links TRBV27 with TRBJ2-3; 12 nucleotides agree with TRBD2. The clonotype was recovered from a woman aged 50 to 65 who had been exposed to COVID-19. Sequencing was done on a sample of PBMCs or T cells enriched from blood (not recorded which). The CDR3 protein is CASSLTLLAGGRDTQYF. Written as DNA, the CDR3 is TGTGCCAGCAGTTTGACTTTACTAGCGGGGGGCCGGGATACGCAGTATTTT.